A single sample gave rise to the 21 T cell receptor beta chains below, sequenced in a study of blood T cell repertoires in COVID-19. The table came from immunoSEQ multiplex PCR; TCRdb's copy has only in-frame clones and leaves some out. The profile shows about 59,000 clones, over 75% of them singletons. Sequenced material: peripheral blood. All receptors come from an elderly woman with acute or convalescent COVID-19.

The rearrangement uses TRBV19 and TRBJ1-3; D call uncertain. Deletions cut 3 bases from V and 0 bases from J, with 6 bases between. Germline CDR1 LNHDA, CDR2 SQIVND (reference sequence). The CDR3 sequence is 14 residues long. The CDR3, as DNA: TGTGCCAGTAGTATGTCCGGCTCTGGAAACACCATATATTTT. Protein sequence: CASSMSGSGNTIYF. Drawing the rest from reference TRBV19 and TRBJ1-3, the complete variable domain is DGGITQSPKYLFRKEGQNVTLSCEQNLNHDAMYWYRQDPGQGLRLIYYSQIVNDFQKGDIAEGYSVSREKKESFPLTVTSAQKNPTAFYLCASSMSGSGNTIYFGEGSWLTVV.

This clone was observed a handful of times. This rearrangement joins TRBV7-9 to TRBJ2-1; TRBD2 agrees at 7 bases. CDR1 and CDR2 (germline): SEHNR, FQNEAQ (reference sequence). CDR3 length equals 17 residues. Trimming at V came to 1 base and at J to 5 bases, leaving 11 bases not matched to a gene. The DNA for the CDR3 is TGTGCCAGCAGCTTAGACGGGCTAGCGGAGGCGAACAATGAGCAGTTCTTC. Its translation is CASSLDGLAEANNEQFF.

The V and J genes are TRBV4-2 and TRBJ2-4, with TRBD2 matching over 14 bases. The CDR3 length is 19 residues. With 4 bases clipped from V and 2 bases from J, the junction kept 10 bases outside the gene matches. Per the germline V gene, CDR1 is LGHNA and CDR2 is YNFKEQ. The CDR3 DNA sequence: TGTGCCAGCAGCCGCAGACTAGCGGGGGGGCGCGGATCCAAAAACATTCAGTACTTC. Its translation is CASSRRLAGGRGSKNIQYF.

The rearrangement uses TRBV21-1 and TRBJ2-5; the table's D gene call, TRBD2, was not cross checked with the DNA. TRBV21-1 is a pseudogene segment. The CDR3 has 17 residues. CDR3 DNA sequence: TGTGCCAGCAGCACCGCTAGCGGGAGCCCGTACCAAGAGACCCAGTACTTC. Protein sequence: CASSTASGSPYQETQYF.

The chain combines TRBV5-4 with TRBJ2-1; 10 nucleotides match TRBD1. The length of the CDR3 is 16 residues. The germline CDR1 and CDR2 sequences are SGHNT and YYREEE (reference sequence). The V segment lost 0 bases and the J segment 7 bases; nucleotides outside the gene matches: 7. The CDR3 sequence: CASSLAGGQGRNEQFF. The DNA for the CDR3 is TGTGCCAGCAGCTTGGCCGGGGGACAGGGGCGTAATGAGCAGTTCTTC.

This rearrangement joins TRBV2 to TRBJ2-1, with TRBD2 matching 10 bases. The germline V gene encodes CDR1 SNHLY and CDR2 FYNNEI. Germline trimming cut 2 bases from V and 9 bases from J; bases unmatched to any gene: 10. The CDR3 contains 16 residues. CDR3 loop: CASSEISGGAQGEQFF. The DNA for the CDR3 is TGTGCCAGCAGTGAAATAAGCGGGGGGGCTCAGGGTGAGCAGTTCTTC.

This clone was seen a single time. The J gene is TRBJ1-2, the V gene TRBV6-2 or TRBV6-3; TRBD1 aligns across 10 bases. In germline, CDR1 is MNHEY, CDR2 SVGEGT. The CDR3 loop spans 13 amino acids. The V gene end was trimmed by 6 bases and the J gene end by 8 bases; junction bases not matched to a gene: 6. As DNA, the CDR3 is TGTGCCAGCAGCCCCGGGACAGGGGACGGCTACACCTTC. Amino acid sequence: CASSPGTGDGYTF.

V and J are TRBV19 and TRBJ1-1; TRBD1 aligns across 9 bases. J lost 7 bases, V lost 6 bases, and 6 bases had no gene match. The CDR3 is made up of 13 amino acids. Germline V gene lookup returns CDR1 LNHDA and CDR2 SQIVND (reference sequence). CDR3 protein: CASSSWTGDEAFF. As DNA, the CDR3 is TGTGCCAGTAGCTCCTGGACAGGGGATGAAGCTTTCTTT.

This chain uses TRBV6-5 with TRBJ2-1, with 8 bases identical to TRBD1. In germline, CDR1 is MNHEY, CDR2 SVGAGI. Trimming removed 6 bases from V and 3 bases from J; junction bases left unmatched: 1. This CDR3 is built from 13 residues. Here the CDR3 DNA reads TGTGCCAGCAGACAGGGGGGCTACAATGAGCAGTTCTTC. Its translation is CASRQGGYNEQFF.

The V call is TRBV5-6, the J call TRBJ1-1, with D unresolved. Trimming shortened V by 7 bases and J by 7 bases, and 11 bases separated the two germline ends. Germline V gene data show CDR1 as SGHDT and CDR2 as YYEEEE. CDR3 size: 11 residues. CDR3: CASGLNNEAFF. CDR3 nucleotides: TGTGCCAGCGGCCTGAATAATGAAGCTTTCTTT.

This sequence joins TRBV19 and TRBJ2-6, with D hard to call. This CDR3 has 18 residues. CDR1 is LNHDA and CDR2 is SQIVND in the germline V gene (reference sequence). Trimming took 3 bases from V and 0 from J, leaving 15 bases between them. The CDR3 loop reads CASSIDRSLISGANVLTF. For the CDR3, the DNA is TGTGCCAGTAGTATTGATCGGTCCCTTATCTCTGGGGCCAACGTCCTGACTTTC.

The rearrangement uses TRBV18 and TRBJ1-4; D not resolved. The germline gives CDR1 KGHSH, CDR2 LQKENI. The CDR3 consists of 15 residues. V was clipped by 6 bases and J by 3 bases, with 14 bases between them. For the CDR3, the DNA is TGTGCCAGCTCCCCCAACGGGGTTCCTAATGAAAAACTGTTTTTT. Residues: CASSPNGVPNEKLFF.

This rearrangement joins TRBV11-2 to TRBJ2-7, with a possible D match to TRBD1 (5 bases). Deletions cut 3 bases from V and 6 bases from J, with 15 bases between. This CDR3 has 14 amino acids. Germline assignment: CDR1 SGHAT and CDR2 FQNNGV. CDR3 region: CASSFHRSTGEQYF. The CDR3 nucleotides are TGTGCCAGCAGCTTCCACAGGAGCACGGGCGAGCAGTACTTC.

The chain joins TRBV9 to TRBJ1-2; D call uncertain. The CDR3 is made up of 15 amino acids. V dropped 4 bases and J dropped 6 bases, with 19 bases sitting between them. Germline values: CDR1 SGDLS, CDR2 YYNGEE. Here the CDR3 reads CASSPHEGFPNGYTF. CDR3 nucleotides: TGTGCCAGCAGCCCCCACGAGGGCTTCCCGAATGGCTACACCTTC.

The chain combines TRBV2 with TRBJ1-6; TRBD1 matches 7 bases. Germline lookup yields CDR1 SNHLY and CDR2 FYNNEI. This CDR3 is 15 amino acids long. Losses at the gene ends were 6 bases for V and 5 bases for J; bases not matched to a gene: 7. The CDR3 nucleotides are TGTGCCAGCAGAGAACAGGGGCAGGATAATTCACCCCTCCACTTT. It codes for CASREQGQDNSPLHF.

This chain uses TRBV5-4 with TRBJ2-5; 7 bases align to TRBD2. V was clipped by 4 bases and J by 5 bases; unmatched bases: 14. The CDR3 length is 16 residues. Germline V gene sequence: CDR1 SGHNT, CDR2 YYREEE (reference sequence). The CDR3 reads CASSLNPGGGGETQYF. CDR3 DNA sequence: TGTGCCAGCAGCCTTAACCCCGGCGGGGGAGGGGAGACCCAGTACTTC.

The chain employs TRBV28 and TRBJ2-2, with D possibly matching TRBD2 (5 bases). CDR1 and CDR2 from the germline V gene are MDHEN and SYDVKM. This CDR3 contains 12 residues. The V end lost 6 bases, the J end lost 9 bases, and 11 bases lay between the germline ends. CDR3: CASRSQRWELFF. CDR3 nucleotide sequence: TGTGCCAGCAGATCTCAGCGGTGGGAGCTGTTTTTT. Full variable domain (rest looked up from reference TRBV28 and TRBJ2-2): DVKVTQSSRYLVKRTGEKVFLECVQDMDHENMFWYRQDPGLGLRLIYFSYDVKMKEKGDIPEGYSVSREKKERFSLILESASTNQTSMYLCASRSQRWELFFGEGSRLTVL.

The gene calls are TRBV6-5 and TRBJ2-7; D might be TRBD2 (5 bases). Trimming took off 6 bases at V and 5 bases at J, with 14 bases between the two ends. The V gene's germline CDR1 is MNHEY and CDR2 SVGAGI. CDR3 length: 13 amino acids. The CDR3 here is CASREDRVHEQYF. The CDR3 coding sequence is TGTGCCAGCAGGGAGGACCGAGTCCACGAGCAGTACTTC.

This chain's CDR3 is CASSLEGQGMEEKLFF. The DNA for the CDR3 is TGTGCCAGCAGCTTGGAGGGACAGGGGATGGAGGAAAAACTGTTTTTT. The chain recombines TRBV5-6 with TRBJ1-4, with 10 bases matching TRBD1. Losses at the gene ends were 0 bases for V and 8 bases for J; bases not matched to a gene: 7. The CDR3 loop spans 16 amino acids. CDR1 and CDR2 (germline): SGHDT, YYEEEE. The entire variable domain, with the rest obtained from reference TRBV5-6 and TRBJ1-4, is as follows: DAGVTQSPTHLIKTRGQQVTLRCSPKSGHDTVSWYQQALGQGPQFIFQYYEEEERQRGNFPDRFSGHQFPNYSSELNVNALLLGDSALYLCASSLEGQGMEEKLFFGSGTQLSVL.

V and J are TRBV19 and TRBJ2-3, with 10 nucleotides matching TRBD1. This CDR3 spans 16 amino acids. Germline V CDR1 and CDR2: LNHDA, SQIVND (reference sequence). The J segment lost 0 bases and the V segment lost 5 bases, leaving 5 bases of the junction unmatched. The DNA for the CDR3 is TGTGCCAGTAGTGACCCGGGACAGGGGAGCACAGATACGCAGTATTTT. Residues: CASSDPGQGSTDTQYF.

CDR3 residues: CATSGGRTGELFF. CDR3 DNA sequence: TGTGCCACCTCCGGGGGTAGGACCGGGGAGCTGTTTTTT. The gene calls are TRBV12-3 or TRBV12-4 and TRBJ2-2; a weak D match, TRBD2 (6 bases). The CDR3 has 13 amino acids. Trimming stripped 10 bases from V and 5 bases from J, with 14 bases between.